Below are 12 T cell receptor beta chains sequenced from a single sample in a study of blood T cell repertoires in COVID-19. The repertoire was sequenced with immunoSEQ multiplex PCR; TCRdb's copy has only in-frame clones and lacks some. Among around 250,000 clones listed, roughly 84% were seen once. Sequenced sample: peripheral blood. The receptor source for this set is a middle-aged woman who had recovered from COVID-19.

J is TRBJ1-6 and V is TRBV18; maybe TRBD1 (5 bases). In germline, CDR1 is KGHSH, CDR2 LQKENI. Trimming pared 6 bases from V and 8 bases from J, leaving 11 bases between. The CDR3 has 13 residues. The CDR3 reads CASSSGQDSPLHF. CDR3 nucleotides: TGTGCCAGCTCCTCAGGGCAGGATTCACCCCTCCACTTT.

The chain couples TRBV5-1 to TRBJ2-5; D might be TRBD2 (6 bases). Trimming pared 7 bases from V and 2 bases from J, leaving 12 bases between. The CDR3 contains 13 residues. Germline lookup yields CDR1 SGHRS and CDR2 YFSETQ. The CDR3 DNA sequence: TGCGCCAGCGGGCGGGATCCTCAAGAGACCCAGTACTTC. Protein sequence: CASGRDPQETQYF.

This clone has just a few counts. J is TRBJ1-2 and V is TRBV9; perhaps TRBD1 as D (6 bases). The CDR3 covers 14 residues. Germline lookup yields CDR1 SGDLS and CDR2 YYNGEE. V was shortened by 3 bases and J by 5 bases, with 14 bases between the two germline ends. CDR3 sequence (DNA): TGTGCCAGCAGCGCACAGGGCATTGGGTATGGCTACACCTTC. It encodes CASSAQGIGYGYTF. The full variable domain, its missing parts supplied by reference TRBV9 and TRBJ1-2, is DSGVTQTPKHLITATGQRVTLRCSPRSGDLSVYWYQQSLDQGLQFLIQYYNGEERAKGNILERFSAQQFPDLHSELNLSSLELGDSALYFCASSAQGIGYGYTFGSGTRLTVV.

The chain carries TRBV30 and TRBJ2-6; 7 nucleotides line up with TRBD1. Germline values: CDR1 GTSNPN, CDR2 SVGIG (reference sequence). There are 16 residues in the CDR3. With V trimmed by 1 base and J by 1 base, 4 bases remained unmatched. CDR3 sequence reads: CAWSAVRGSGANVLTF. Here the CDR3 DNA reads TGTGCCTGGAGTGCCGTCAGGGGGTCTGGGGCCAACGTCCTGACTTTC.

The J gene is TRBJ1-2, the V gene TRBV10-1; D uncertain. Germline V lookup: CDR1 WNHNN, CDR2 SYGVQD (reference sequence). This CDR3 has 13 residues. V lost 0 bases and J lost 4, with 6 bases in between. CDR3 sequence reads: CASSESGLYGYTF. The CDR3 DNA reads as TGCGCCAGCAGTGAGTCCGGACTCTATGGCTACACCTTC.

J is TRBJ1-2 and V is TRBV28; D remains unclear. Germline V gives CDR1 MDHEN, CDR2 SYDVKM. The CDR3 extends over 15 amino acids. Trimming cost V 3 bases and J 7 bases, with 18 bases left between them. CDR3: CASSLRLNRRGGYTF. The CDR3 nucleotides are TGTGCCAGCAGTTTGAGGTTAAACCGGCGGGGTGGCTACACCTTC.

This chain uses TRBV7-2 with TRBJ2-7; D may be TRBD2 (6 bases). Germline V gene sequence: CDR1 SGHTA, CDR2 FQGNSA. The CDR3 is 13 amino acids. Trimming pared 2 bases from V and 5 bases from J, leaving 10 bases between. CDR3 sequence (DNA): TGTGCCAGCAGCTTAACCTGGGGGGACGAGCAGTACTTC. Translation gives CASSLTWGDEQYF.

V and J are TRBV2 and TRBJ2-3, with 11 bases lining up with TRBD2. The germline gives CDR1 SNHLY, CDR2 FYNNEI. The CDR3 is made up of 15 amino acids. V dropped 4 bases and J dropped 3; count of bases not matched to a gene: 3. The CDR3 here is CASSVSGGATDTQYF. CDR3 coding DNA: TGTGCCAGCAGTGTTAGCGGGGGGGCAACAGATACGCAGTATTTT.

This clone was detected once. This chain joins TRBV5-4 and TRBJ2-2; 7 bases align to TRBD1. This CDR3 is built from 16 residues. V was clipped by 6 bases and J by 0 bases; unmatched bases: 8. Germline-derived CDR1 and CDR2 are SGHNT and YYREEE (reference sequence). CDR3 amino acids: CASTYQTGANTGELFF. For the CDR3, the DNA is TGTGCCAGCACCTATCAAACAGGGGCGAACACCGGGGAGCTGTTTTTT.

This sequence joins TRBV27 and TRBJ2-7, with 9 positions matching TRBD1. The CDR3 is 14 amino acids. Germline V gene sequence: CDR1 MNHEY, CDR2 SMNVEV (reference sequence). The V and J ends lost 4 bases and 3 bases, in that order; junction bases with no gene match: 4. CDR3 sequence reads: CASSSPGQGYEQYF. In DNA, the CDR3 is TGTGCCAGCAGTTCCCCGGGACAGGGCTACGAGCAGTACTTC.

This chain links TRBV24-1 with TRBJ2-2; TRBD1 might be the D (6 bases). V was shortened by 4 bases and J by 2 bases, with 19 bases between the two germline ends. This CDR3 spans 18 amino acids. Germline CDR1 KGHDR, CDR2 SFDVKD. The CDR3 coding sequence is TGTGCCACCAGTGACCCGACAGGTTCGAAGGGCAACACCGGGGAGCTGTTTTTT. Its protein product is CATSDPTGSKGNTGELFF.

CDR3 DNA: TGTGCCAGCAGCCAGACAACTAACACTGAAGCTTTCTTT. Its translation: CASSQTTNTEAFF. The chain couples TRBV5-4 to TRBJ1-1; no firm D call. This CDR3 contains 13 residues. V lost 4 bases, J lost 2 bases, and 9 bases lay in between. Germline V CDR1 and CDR2: SGHNT, YYREEE (reference sequence).